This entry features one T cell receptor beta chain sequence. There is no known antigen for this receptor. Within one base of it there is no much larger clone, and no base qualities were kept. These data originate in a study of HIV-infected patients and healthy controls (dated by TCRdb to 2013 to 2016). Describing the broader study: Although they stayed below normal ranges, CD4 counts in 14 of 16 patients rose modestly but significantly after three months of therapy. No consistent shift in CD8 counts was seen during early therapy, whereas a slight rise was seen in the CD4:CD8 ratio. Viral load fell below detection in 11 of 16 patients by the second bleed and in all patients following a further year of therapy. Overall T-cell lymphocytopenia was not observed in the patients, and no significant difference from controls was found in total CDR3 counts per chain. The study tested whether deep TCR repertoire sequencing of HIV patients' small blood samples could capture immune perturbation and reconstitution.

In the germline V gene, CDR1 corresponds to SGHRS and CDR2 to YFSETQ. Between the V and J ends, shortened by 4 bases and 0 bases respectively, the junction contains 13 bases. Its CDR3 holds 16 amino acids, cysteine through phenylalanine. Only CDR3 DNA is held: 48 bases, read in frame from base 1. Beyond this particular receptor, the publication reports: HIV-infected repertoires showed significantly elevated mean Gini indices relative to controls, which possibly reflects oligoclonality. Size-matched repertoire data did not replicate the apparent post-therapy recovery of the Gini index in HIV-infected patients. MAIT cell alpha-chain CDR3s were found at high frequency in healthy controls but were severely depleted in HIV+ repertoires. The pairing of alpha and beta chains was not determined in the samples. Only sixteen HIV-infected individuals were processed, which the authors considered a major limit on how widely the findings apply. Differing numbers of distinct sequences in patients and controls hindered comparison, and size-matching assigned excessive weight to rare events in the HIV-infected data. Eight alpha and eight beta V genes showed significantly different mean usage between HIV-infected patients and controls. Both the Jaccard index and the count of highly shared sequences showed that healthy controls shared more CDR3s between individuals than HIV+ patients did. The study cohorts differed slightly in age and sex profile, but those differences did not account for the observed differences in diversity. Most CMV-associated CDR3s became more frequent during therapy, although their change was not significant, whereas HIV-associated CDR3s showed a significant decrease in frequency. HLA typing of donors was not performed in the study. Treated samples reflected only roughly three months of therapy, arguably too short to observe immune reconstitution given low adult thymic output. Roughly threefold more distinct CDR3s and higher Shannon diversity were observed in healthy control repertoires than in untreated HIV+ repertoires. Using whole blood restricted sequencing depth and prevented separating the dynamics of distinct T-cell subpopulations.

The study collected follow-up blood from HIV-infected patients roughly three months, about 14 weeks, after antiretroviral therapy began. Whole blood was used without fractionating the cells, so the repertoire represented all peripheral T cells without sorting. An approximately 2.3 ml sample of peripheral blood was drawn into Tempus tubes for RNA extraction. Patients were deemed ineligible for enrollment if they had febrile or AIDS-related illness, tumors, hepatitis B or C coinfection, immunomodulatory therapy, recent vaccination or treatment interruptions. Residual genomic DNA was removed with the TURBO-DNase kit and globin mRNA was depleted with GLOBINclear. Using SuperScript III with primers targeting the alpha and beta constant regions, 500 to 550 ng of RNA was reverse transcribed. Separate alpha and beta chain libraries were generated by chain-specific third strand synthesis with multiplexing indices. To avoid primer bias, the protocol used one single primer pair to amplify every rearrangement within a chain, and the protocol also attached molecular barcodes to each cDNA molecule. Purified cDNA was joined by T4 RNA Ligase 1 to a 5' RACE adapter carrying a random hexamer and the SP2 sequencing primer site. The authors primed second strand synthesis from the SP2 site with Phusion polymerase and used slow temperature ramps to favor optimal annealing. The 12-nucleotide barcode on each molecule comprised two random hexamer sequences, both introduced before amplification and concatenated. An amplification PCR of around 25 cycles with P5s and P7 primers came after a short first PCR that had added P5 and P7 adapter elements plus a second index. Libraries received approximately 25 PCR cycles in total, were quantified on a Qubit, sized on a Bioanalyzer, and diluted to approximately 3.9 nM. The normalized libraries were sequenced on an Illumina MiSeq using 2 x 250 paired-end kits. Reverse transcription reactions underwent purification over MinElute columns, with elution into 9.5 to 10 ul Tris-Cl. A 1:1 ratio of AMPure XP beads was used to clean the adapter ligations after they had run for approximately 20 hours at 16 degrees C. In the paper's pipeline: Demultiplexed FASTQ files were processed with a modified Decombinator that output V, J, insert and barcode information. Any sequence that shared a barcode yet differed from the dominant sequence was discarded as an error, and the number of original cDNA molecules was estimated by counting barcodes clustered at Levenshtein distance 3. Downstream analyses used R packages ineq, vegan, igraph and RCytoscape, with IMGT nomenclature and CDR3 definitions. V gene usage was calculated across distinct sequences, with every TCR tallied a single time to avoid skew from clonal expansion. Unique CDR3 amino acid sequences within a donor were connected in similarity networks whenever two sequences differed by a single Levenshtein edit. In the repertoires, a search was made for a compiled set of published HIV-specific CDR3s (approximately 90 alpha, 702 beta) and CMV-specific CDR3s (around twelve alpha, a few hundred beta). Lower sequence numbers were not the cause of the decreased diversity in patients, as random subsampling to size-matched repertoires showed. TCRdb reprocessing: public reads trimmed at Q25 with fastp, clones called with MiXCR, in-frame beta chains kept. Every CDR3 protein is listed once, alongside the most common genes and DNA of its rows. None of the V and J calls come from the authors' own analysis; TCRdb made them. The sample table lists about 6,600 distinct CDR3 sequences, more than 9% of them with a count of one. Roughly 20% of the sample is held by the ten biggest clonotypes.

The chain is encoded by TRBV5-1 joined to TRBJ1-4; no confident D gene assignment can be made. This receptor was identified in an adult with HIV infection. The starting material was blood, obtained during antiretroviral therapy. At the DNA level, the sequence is TGCGCCAGCAGCAAAACACCGATTGCAACTAATGAAAAACTGTTTTTT. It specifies CASSKTPIATNEKLFF.